A single sample is the source of the 17 T cell receptor beta chains below, sequenced in a study of CD8+ T cells in alopecia areata. Sample treatment: oral pan-JAK inhibitor, 5-10 mg twice daily. After isolation, RNA underwent reverse transcription to generate cDNA as the sequencing template. The data were produced by immunoSEQ multiplex PCR, yet TCRdb's version contains in-frame clones alone and is incomplete. Among about 210,000 clones listed, less than 65% were seen once. The starting material was CD4+ T cells sorted from blood, obtained at week 4, from a patient treated with tofacitinib. Receptor source: a human donor with alopecia areata.

The rearrangement uses TRBV30 and TRBJ1-1; D gene unclear. The CDR3 totals 13 residues. The germline CDR1 and CDR2 sequences are GTSNPN and SVGIG (reference sequence). Trimming left V 6 bases short and J 3 bases short, with 14 bases between. The CDR3 DNA is TGTGCCTGTGAAAAGAAGGGCCACACTGAAGCTTTCTTT. Residues: CACEKKGHTEAFF.

This sequence joins TRBV6-5 and TRBJ2-7, with 7 bases fitting TRBD2. Per germline, CDR1 MNHEY and CDR2 SVGAGI. The trim removed 7 bases at V and 6 bases at J, leaving 9 bases unmatched. The CDR3 length is 13 residues. For the CDR3, the DNA is TGTGCCAGCAACACGGGGGGATCGCCCGAGCAGTACTTC. Translated, it gives CASNTGGSPEQYF.

The rearrangement links TRBV30 to TRBJ2-2; 9 nucleotides agree with TRBD1. The CDR3 extends over 17 amino acids. V trimming: 7 bases; J trimming: 4 bases; junction bases outside the gene matches: 16. The germline V gene has CDR1 GTSNPN and CDR2 SVGIG (reference sequence). DNA for the CDR3: TGTGCCTTCAACCCGGGACAGGGATCGGTCAGCACCGGGGAGCTGTTTTTT. Translation: CAFNPGQGSVSTGELFF.

The chain links TRBV4-2 to TRBJ2-5; D is perhaps TRBD1 (6 bases). This CDR3 has 15 residues. Trimming removed 4 bases at V and 3 bases at J, with 15 bases between. Germline V lookup: CDR1 LGHNA, CDR2 YNFKEQ. CDR3 DNA: TGTGCCAGCAGCCTCCCGGGCAGGGGAAAAGAGACCCAGTACTTC. Its translation: CASSLPGRGKETQYF.

This chain links TRBV13 with TRBJ2-1; 11 bases map to TRBD2. There are 16 residues in the CDR3. The germline V gene has CDR1 PRHDT and CDR2 FYEKMQ (reference sequence). Unmatched junction bases numbered 4, after V lost 4 bases and J lost 2 bases. CDR3 residues: CASSSTTSGAYNEQFF. CDR3 DNA sequence: TGTGCCAGCAGCTCTACGACTAGCGGGGCCTACAATGAGCAGTTCTTC.

The chain carries TRBV18 and TRBJ2-3, with D tentatively TRBD2 (5 bases). V shed 1 base and J shed 6 bases, with 11 bases lying between them. The CDR3 covers 14 residues. The V gene's germline CDR1 is KGHSH and CDR2 LQKENI. The CDR3 reads CASSPQRKADTQYF. For the CDR3, the DNA is TGTGCCAGCTCACCACAGCGGAAGGCGGATACGCAGTATTTT.

V usage is TRBV2 and J usage is TRBJ1-6, with D possibly matching TRBD1 (5 bases). The CDR3 sequence is 17 residues long. Germline values: CDR1 SNHLY, CDR2 FYNNEI. The V gene lost 4 bases and the J gene lost 0 bases, with 13 bases spanning the gap. DNA for the CDR3: TGTGCCAGCAGTGGGCTGGACAAGAGCTCCTATAATTCACCCCTCCACTTT. It specifies CASSGLDKSSYNSPLHF.

The rearrangement uses TRBV5-1 and TRBJ1-1; D unresolved. Germline-derived CDR1 and CDR2 are SGHRS and YFSETQ. This CDR3 comprises 13 residues. With 2 bases removed from V and 1 base from J, the gap between germline ends came to 6 bases. The CDR3 sequence is CASSFSRNTEAFF. DNA of the CDR3: TGCGCCAGCAGCTTTTCGCGGAACACTGAAGCTTTCTTT.

The genes are TRBV29-1 and TRBJ1-1; unclear D gene. Trimming removed 7 bases from V and 5 bases from J, with 11 bases in between. The CDR3 extends over 11 amino acids. Germline lookup yields CDR1 SQVTM and CDR2 ANQGSEA. This CDR3 is CSGRSRTEAFF. CDR3 in DNA: TGCAGCGGACGCTCCCGTACTGAAGCTTTCTTT. Filled out from reference TRBV29-1 and TRBJ1-1, the complete variable domain reads SAVISQKPSRDICQRGTSLTIQCQVDSQVTMMFWYRQQPGQSLTLIATANQGSEATYESGFVIDKFPISRPNLTFSTLTVSNMSPEDSSIYLCSGRSRTEAFFGQGTRLTVV.

This chain joins TRBV29-1 and TRBJ1-4, with TRBD1 as a possible D gene (5 bases). V was shortened by 4 bases and J by 8 bases, with 11 bases between the two germline ends. Germline assignment: CDR1 SQVTM and CDR2 ANQGSEA. The CDR3 has 12 amino acids. Written as DNA, the CDR3 is TGCAGCGTTGGTGGGACGGTAGAAAAACTGTTTTTT. This encodes CSVGGTVEKLFF.

The V call is TRBV4-1, the J call TRBJ2-6, with a weak D call TRBD2 (5 bases). Trimming took off 4 bases at V and 1 base at J, with 11 bases between the two ends. This CDR3 has 16 amino acids. Germline assignment: CDR1 MGHRA and CDR2 YSYEKL. CDR3 protein: CASSRITGSGANVLTF. For the CDR3, the DNA is TGCGCCAGCAGCCGAATTACGGGATCTGGGGCCAACGTCCTGACTTTC.

V gene TRBV11-2 combines with J gene TRBJ1-2; D is uncertain. Trimming shortened V by 2 bases and J by 0 bases, and 7 bases separated the two germline ends. The CDR3 runs to 14 residues. Per germline, CDR1 SGHAT and CDR2 FQNNGV. The CDR3 is CASSLLDTNYGYTF. Written as DNA, the CDR3 is TGTGCCAGCAGCTTACTAGACACTAACTATGGCTACACCTTC.

The chain employs TRBV20-1 and TRBJ2-5; D not resolved. Germline assignment: CDR1 DFQATT and CDR2 SNEGSKA (reference sequence). The ends were cut back, 5 bases at V and 1 base at J, with 5 bases in the middle. The CDR3 is 11 residues long. The CDR3 nucleotides are TGCAGTGCTGTCACCCAAGAGACCCAGTACTTC. It is translated as CSAVTQETQYF.

The V call is TRBV4-2, the J call TRBJ2-2; no definite D call. CDR1 and CDR2 (germline): LGHNA, YNFKEQ. The CDR3 consists of 16 residues. Deletions cut 2 bases from V and 1 base from J, with 11 bases between. CDR3 protein: CASSQLLTGNTGELFF. The CDR3 nucleotides read TGTGCCAGCAGCCAACTACTAACTGGGAACACCGGGGAGCTGTTTTTT.

Only a few counts were recorded for this clone. This chain joins TRBV19 and TRBJ2-3; 7 bases map to TRBD1. In germline, CDR1 is LNHDA, CDR2 SQIVND (reference sequence). V trimming: 3 bases; J trimming: 5 bases; junction bases outside the gene matches: 11. The CDR3 has 16 amino acids. The CDR3 is CASSIASGTAKDTQYF. As DNA, the CDR3 is TGTGCCAGTAGTATTGCCAGTGGGACAGCGAAAGATACGCAGTATTTT.

J is TRBJ2-5 and V is TRBV5-1, with D tentatively TRBD2 (5 bases). Trimming removed 0 bases at V and 1 base at J, with 7 bases between. This CDR3 has 14 amino acids. CDR1 is SGHRS and CDR2 is YFSETQ in the germline V gene. The CDR3 loop reads CASSLGGPQETQYF. The DNA of the CDR3 is TGCGCCAGCAGCTTGGGAGGGCCCCAAGAGACCCAGTACTTC.

V and J are TRBV27 and TRBJ2-1; perhaps TRBD2 as D (7 bases). Germline V gene sequence: CDR1 MNHEY, CDR2 SMNVEV (reference sequence). The V end lost 6 bases, the J end lost 8 bases, and 20 bases lay between the germline ends. The CDR3 extends over 15 amino acids. CDR3 protein: CASSPRWGGHYEQFF. In nucleotides, the CDR3 is TGTGCCAGCAGCCCCCGTTGGGGGGGCCACTATGAGCAGTTCTTC.